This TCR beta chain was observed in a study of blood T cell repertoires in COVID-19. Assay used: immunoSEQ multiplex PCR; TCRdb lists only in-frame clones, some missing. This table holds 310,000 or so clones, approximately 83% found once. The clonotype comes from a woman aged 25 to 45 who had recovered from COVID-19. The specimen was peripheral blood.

CDR3 in DNA: TGTGCCACCGTAGTGTTGGGGACTAGCACAGATACGCAGTATTTT. This translates into CATVVLGTSTDTQYF. V and J are TRBV7-9 and TRBJ2-3; tentative D call: TRBD2 (6 bases). Germline CDR1 is SEHNR and CDR2 is FQNEAQ (reference sequence). V gave up 10 bases and J gave up 0 bases, with 17 bases separating them. This CDR3 has 15 amino acids.